The next 19 T cell receptor beta chains were all read from a single sample in a study of control samples from healthy donors and cancer patients. The protocol was immunoSEQ multiplex PCR, while the TCRdb copy is restricted to in-frame clones and leaves out a portion. The table has about 180,000 clones, around 94% seen once; the top ten hold roughly 1.3%. The sequenced sample was blood. The receptors come from a man aged 25 to 40 in good health.

V and J are TRBV24-1 and TRBJ2-1; D remains ambiguous. Germline V gene lookup returns CDR1 KGHDR and CDR2 SFDVKD. The germline V and J ends were trimmed by 5 bases and 6 bases, with 13 bases remaining between them. The CDR3 consists of 14 residues. CDR3 DNA: TGTGCCACCAGTGGGGGATCCCTGGGCAATGAGCAGTTCTTC. This translates into CATSGGSLGNEQFF.

This chain links TRBV3-1 (or the pseudogene TRBV3-2) with TRBJ1-6; no reliable D call. The germline V gene encodes CDR1 LGHDT and CDR2 YNNKEL (reference sequence). Trimming left V 4 bases short and J 5 bases short, with 12 bases between. The CDR3 covers 15 residues. In nucleotides, the CDR3 is TGTGCCAGCAGCCCCGTCGATTTTAATAATTCACCCCTCCACTTT. Amino acids: CASSPVDFNNSPLHF.

The gene calls are TRBV5-6 and TRBJ2-6; D is tentatively TRBD1 or TRBD2 (5 bases each). Trimming removed 1 base from V and 0 bases from J, with 17 bases in between. Germline CDR1 reads SGHDT; CDR2 reads YYEEEE. This CDR3 spans 19 amino acids. This CDR3 is CASSLFGTNIISGANVLTF. CDR3 coding DNA: TGTGCCAGCAGCTTGTTTGGGACCAACATTATCTCTGGGGCCAACGTCCTGACTTTC.

This rearrangement joins TRBV7-2 to TRBJ1-2, with D possibly TRBD1 on 5 matching bases. The CDR3 is 16 amino acids. The V end was cut by 5 bases, the J end by 0 bases, with 16 bases between. Germline V CDR1 and CDR2: SGHTA, FQGNSA. The CDR3 region has the DNA TGTGCCAGCAGCGAATGGGCGGGGGGACCTAACTATGGCTACACCTTC. Amino acids: CASSEWAGGPNYGYTF.

The V gene is TRBV7-3, the J gene TRBJ2-3; 7 bases agree with TRBD1. CDR1 and CDR2 (germline): SGHTA, FQGTGA. The CDR3 has 15 amino acids. V was pared by 4 bases and J by 2 bases, with 6 bases of the junction left unmatched. The CDR3 region is CASSWTGLPTDTQYF. The CDR3, as DNA: TGTGCCAGCAGCTGGACAGGTTTACCCACAGATACGCAGTATTTT.

This chain connects TRBV27 to TRBJ2-1; no clear D gene. V was cut by 5 bases and J by 4 bases, with 9 bases left in between. There are 13 residues in the CDR3. The germline CDR1 and CDR2 sequences are MNHEY and SMNVEV (reference sequence). The CDR3 nucleotides read TGTGCCAGCAGTACCGACGGGTACAATGAGCAGTTCTTC. Amino acids: CASSTDGYNEQFF.

The chain's CDR3 is CASSLVGSNSPLHF. In nucleotides, the CDR3 is TGTGCCAGCAGCTTAGTAGGCAGTAATTCACCCCTCCACTTT. V usage is TRBV7-9 and J usage is TRBJ1-6; D remains unclear. From germline, CDR1 is SEHNR and CDR2 FQNEAQ (reference sequence). The CDR3 consists of 14 residues. The V end was cut by 1 base, the J end by 6 bases, with 7 bases between.

V and J are TRBV7-2 and TRBJ1-6; D is unresolved. CDR3 length equals 12 residues. With 2 bases removed from V and 6 bases from J, the gap between germline ends came to 2 bases. Germline CDR1 and CDR2: SGHTA and FQGNSA. In DNA, the CDR3 is TGTGCCAGCAGCTTACGTAATTCACCCCTCCACTTT. It translates to CASSLRNSPLHF.

V and J are TRBV5-6 and TRBJ1-3, with D maybe TRBD1 (5 bases). From germline, CDR1 is SGHDT and CDR2 YYEEEE. Trimming pared 2 bases from V and 0 bases from J, leaving 12 bases between. The CDR3 runs 16 residues. The CDR3 DNA is TGTGCCAGCAGCTTTACCGGGACCGACTCTGGAAACACCATATATTTT. It specifies CASSFTGTDSGNTIYF.

This sequence joins TRBV28 and TRBJ1-5; TRBD1 aligns across 7 bases. J gave up 10 bases and V 4 bases, and 16 bases lay outside the gene matches. The CDR3 contains 16 residues. Germline V gives CDR1 MDHEN, CDR2 SYDVKM. The CDR3 DNA reads as TGTGCCAGCAGTTCGGGGACAGTCTTATCGGGGTTCCCCCAGCATTTT. It translates to CASSSGTVLSGFPQHF.

V is TRBV7-7 and J is TRBJ2-7; 7 bases align to TRBD1. V was pared by 3 bases and J by 4 bases, with 9 bases of the junction left unmatched. The CDR3 is 15 amino acids. In germline, CDR1 is SSHAT, CDR2 FNYEAQ (reference sequence). CDR3 amino acids: CASSFPQGFGYEQYF. The CDR3 bases are TGTGCCAGCAGCTTCCCACAGGGGTTTGGGTACGAGCAGTACTTC.

The chain couples TRBV6-5 to TRBJ1-3; a weak D match, TRBD1 (5 bases). The CDR3 sequence is 14 residues long. V lost 0 bases and J 2 bases, leaving 5 bases between the germline ends. Germline lookup yields CDR1 MNHEY and CDR2 SVGAGI. Written as DNA, the CDR3 is TGTGCCAGCAGTTACTCGACAGCTGGAAACACCATATATTTT. Protein product: CASSYSTAGNTIYF.

V gene TRBV6-2 or TRBV6-3 combines with J gene TRBJ2-7; tentative D call: TRBD1 (5 bases). The germline V gene has CDR1 MNHEY and CDR2 SVGEGT. V was trimmed by 6 bases and J by 3 bases, leaving 18 bases between them. CDR3 length equals 15 residues. The DNA for the CDR3 is TGTGCCAGCAGCCCAGGGCGAAGCAAACACTACGAGCAGTACTTC. This codes for CASSPGRSKHYEQYF.

Worth noting for this clone: The sample has other DNA sequences that encode this CDR3 too. The V gene is TRBV5-4, the J gene TRBJ2-3; 7 nucleotides align to TRBD1. This CDR3 has 15 amino acids. V trimming: 0 bases; J trimming: 0 bases; junction bases outside the gene matches: 1. Germline CDR1 and CDR2: SGHNT and YYREEE (reference sequence). The CDR3 reads CASSLEGASTDTQYF. CDR3 bases: TGTGCCAGCAGCTTGGAGGGGGCAAGCACAGATACGCAGTATTTT.

The chain joins TRBV5-6 to TRBJ2-1; no clear D gene. Trimming took off 0 bases at V and 6 bases at J, with 7 bases between the two ends. The CDR3 spans 13 residues. In germline, CDR1 is SGHDT, CDR2 YYEEEE. CDR3 sequence (DNA): TGTGCCAGCAGCTTGGTCGGTTCCAATGAGCAGTTCTTC. Residues: CASSLVGSNEQFF.

This chain uses TRBV3-1 (or the pseudogene TRBV3-2) with TRBJ1-3; D unresolved. Germline V gives CDR1 LGHDT, CDR2 YNNKEL (reference sequence). Trimming cost V 2 bases and J 2 bases, with 7 bases left between them. The length of the CDR3 is 14 residues. CDR3 region: CASSQIPAGNTIYF. In DNA, the CDR3 is TGTGCCAGCAGCCAAATTCCGGCTGGAAACACCATATATTTT.

The chain uses TRBV9 and TRBJ2-1, with 8 positions matching TRBD1. V was pared by 6 bases and J by 0 bases, with 11 bases of the junction left unmatched. This CDR3 spans 17 amino acids. Germline V gene sequence: CDR1 SGDLS, CDR2 YYNGEE. CDR3 nucleotide sequence: TGTGCCAGCACTCAAACCGGGACAGGACTCTCCTACAATGAGCAGTTCTTC. As protein: CASTQTGTGLSYNEQFF. Full variable domain (outside the CDR3, taken from reference TRBV9 and TRBJ2-1): DSGVTQTPKHLITATGQRVTLRCSPRSGDLSVYWYQQSLDQGLQFLIQYYNGEERAKGNILERFSAQQFPDLHSELNLSSLELGDSALYFCASTQTGTGLSYNEQFFGPGTRLTVL.

The V gene is TRBV5-4, the J gene TRBJ1-6, with D unresolved. Trimming left V 4 bases short and J 4 bases short, with 12 bases between. The germline gives CDR1 SGHNT, CDR2 YYREEE (reference sequence). This CDR3 contains 15 residues. The CDR3 DNA sequence: TGTGCCAGCAGCGACCTACAGAGTTATAATTCACCCCTCCACTTT. Its translation is CASSDLQSYNSPLHF.

On this clone itself: The same CDR3 can be traced to other DNA sequences in this sample. This sequence joins TRBV11-2 and TRBJ2-1, with 11 bases matching TRBD2. V lost 2 bases and J lost 4; bases outside the gene matches: 1. The CDR3 is 15 amino acids. Per the germline V gene, CDR1 is SGHAT and CDR2 is FQNNGV. CDR3 region: CASSLRLAGYNEQFF. The CDR3 DNA reads TGTGCCAGCAGCTTAAGACTAGCGGGATACAATGAGCAGTTCTTC.